This TCR beta chain was retrieved from a study of blood T cell repertoires in COVID-19. J gave up 2 bases and V 1 base, and 1 base lay outside the gene matches. The CDR3 extends over 16 amino acids. Germline CDR1 and CDR2: MGHRA and YSYEKL. Study processing details: Reference gene primer amplification gave nucleated cell count estimates. Assay: immunoSEQ multiplex PCR; the TCRdb copy retains only in-frame clones and omits some. V, J and clone size reflect that table, while D and trimming were determined from the DNA. The sample records about 150,000 clones, roughly 82% being singletons. This clone was observed a single time. Other DNA sequences in this specimen translate into the identical CDR3.

This sequence joins TRBV4-1 and TRBJ1-4; 10 bases are a match to TRBD1. Sequences were obtained from peripheral blood. The receptor comes from a human donor with acute or convalescent COVID-19. The donor label of this sample is uncertain. CDR3 in DNA: TGCGCCAGCAGCCAAGGACAGGGGGCCACTAATGAAAAACTGTTTTTT. Translating gives CASSQGQGATNEKLFF.